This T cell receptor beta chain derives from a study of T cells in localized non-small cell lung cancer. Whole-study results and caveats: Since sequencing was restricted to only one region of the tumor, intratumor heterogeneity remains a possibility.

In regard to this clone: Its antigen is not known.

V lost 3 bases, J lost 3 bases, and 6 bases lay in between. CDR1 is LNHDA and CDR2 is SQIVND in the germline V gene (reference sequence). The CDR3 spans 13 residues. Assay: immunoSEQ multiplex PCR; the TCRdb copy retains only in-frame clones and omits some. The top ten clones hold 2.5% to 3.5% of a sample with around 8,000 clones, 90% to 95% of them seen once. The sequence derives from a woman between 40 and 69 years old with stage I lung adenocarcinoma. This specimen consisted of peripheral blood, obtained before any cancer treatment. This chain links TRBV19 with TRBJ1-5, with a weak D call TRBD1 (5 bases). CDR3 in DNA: TGTGCCAGTAGTATGACAGACAATCAGCCCCAGCATTTT. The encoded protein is CASSMTDNQPQHF.